Given below is one T cell receptor (beta chain) in context. Its antigen is undetermined. The data derive from a study of shared clonotypes between healthy human individuals. Study-level findings and limits: Non-shared clonotypes displayed generation probabilities falling below those of clonotypes present in all four donors.

In germline, CDR1 is KGHSH, CDR2 LQKENI. V lost 3 bases, J lost 3 bases, and 14 bases lay in between. This CDR3 has 16 residues. Method: immunoSEQ multiplex PCR; TCRdb's copy keeps in-frame clones and lacks some. The profile shows some 1.5 million clones, roughly 96% of them singletons. The chain carries TRBV18 and TRBJ2-2; D is perhaps TRBD1 or TRBD2 (6 bases each). The TCR originated in a man aged 25 to 45 in good health. Source material: naive CD4+ T cells sorted from blood. Documented subset: CD45RA+ positively selected. CDR3 DNA: TGTGCCAGCTCACCCAGAGGGGGGATGCACACCGGGGAGCTGTTTTTT. This gives the protein CASSPRGGMHTGELFF. Combining the CDR3 with reference TRBV18 and TRBJ2-2 gives the whole variable domain NAGVMQNPRHLVRRRGQEARLRCSPMKGHSHVYWYRQLPEEGLKFMVYLQKENIIDESGMPKERFSAEFPKEGPSILRIQQVVRGDSAAYFCASSPRGGMHTGELFFGEGSRLTVL.